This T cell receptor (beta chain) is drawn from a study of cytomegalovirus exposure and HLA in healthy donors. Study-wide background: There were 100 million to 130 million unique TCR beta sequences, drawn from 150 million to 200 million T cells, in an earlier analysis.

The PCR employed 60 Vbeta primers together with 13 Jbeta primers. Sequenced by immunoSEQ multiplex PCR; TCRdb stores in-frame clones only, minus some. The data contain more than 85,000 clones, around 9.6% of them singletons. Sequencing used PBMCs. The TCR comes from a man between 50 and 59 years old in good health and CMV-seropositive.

The CDR3 reads CASRRGTSGDSYEQYF. CDR3 sequence (DNA): TGTGCCAGCAGAAGAGGGACTAGCGGGGATTCCTACGAGCAGTACTTC. The V gene is TRBV27, the J gene TRBJ2-7; 13 bases are a match to TRBD2. V shed 6 bases and J 1 base; nucleotides not matched to a gene: 6. The CDR3 contains 16 residues. Germline assignment: CDR1 MNHEY and CDR2 SMNVEV (reference sequence).